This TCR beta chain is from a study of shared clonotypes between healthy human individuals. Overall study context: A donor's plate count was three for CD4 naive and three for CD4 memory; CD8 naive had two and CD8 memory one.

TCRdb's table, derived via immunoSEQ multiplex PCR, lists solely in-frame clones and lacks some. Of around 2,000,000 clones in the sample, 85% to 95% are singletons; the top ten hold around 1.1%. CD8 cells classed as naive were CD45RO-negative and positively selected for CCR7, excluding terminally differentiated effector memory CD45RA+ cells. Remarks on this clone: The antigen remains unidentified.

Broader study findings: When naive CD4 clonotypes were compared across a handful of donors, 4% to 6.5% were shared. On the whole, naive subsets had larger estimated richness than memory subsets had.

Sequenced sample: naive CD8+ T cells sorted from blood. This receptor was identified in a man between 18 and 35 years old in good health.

CDR3 protein: CATSRDKGVGQPQHF. The CDR3 DNA follows: TGTGCCACCAGCAGAGATAAGGGGGTCGGTCAGCCCCAGCATTTT. The V and J genes are TRBV15 and TRBJ1-5; tentative D call: TRBD1 (6 bases). Trimming took off 0 bases at V and 6 bases at J, with 12 bases between the two ends. This CDR3 is built from 15 residues. Germline assignment: CDR1 LNHNV and CDR2 YYDKDF (reference sequence). The full variable domain, completed using reference TRBV15 and TRBJ1-5, is DAMVIQNPRYQVTQFGKPVTLSCSQTLNHNVMYWYQQKSSQAPKLLFHYYDKDFNNEADTPDNFQSRRPNTSFCFLDIRSPGLGDTAMYLCATSRDKGVGQPQHFGDGTRLSIL.